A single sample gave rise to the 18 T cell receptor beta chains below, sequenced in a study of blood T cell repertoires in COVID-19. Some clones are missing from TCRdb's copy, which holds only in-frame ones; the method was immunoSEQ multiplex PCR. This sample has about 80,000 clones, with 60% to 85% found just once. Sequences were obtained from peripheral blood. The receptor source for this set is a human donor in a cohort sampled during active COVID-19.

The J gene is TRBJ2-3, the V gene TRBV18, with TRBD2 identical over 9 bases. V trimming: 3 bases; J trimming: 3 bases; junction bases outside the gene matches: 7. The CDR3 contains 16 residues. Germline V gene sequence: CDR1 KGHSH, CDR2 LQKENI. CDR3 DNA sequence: TGTGCCAGCTCACCCCATAGCGGGAGTCAGACAGATACGCAGTATTTT. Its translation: CASSPHSGSQTDTQYF. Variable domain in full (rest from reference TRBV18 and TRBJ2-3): NAGVMQNPRHLVRRRGQEARLRCSPMKGHSHVYWYRQLPEEGLKFMVYLQKENIIDESGMPKERFSAEFPKEGPSILRIQQVVRGDSAAYFCASSPHSGSQTDTQYFGPGTRLTVL.

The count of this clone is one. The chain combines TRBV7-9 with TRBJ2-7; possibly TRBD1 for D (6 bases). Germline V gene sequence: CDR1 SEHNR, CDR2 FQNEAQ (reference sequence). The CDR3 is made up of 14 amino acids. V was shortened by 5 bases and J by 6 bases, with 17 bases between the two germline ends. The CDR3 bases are TGTGCCAGCAGCCCGGGACACACTCAGGGCGAGCAGTACTTC. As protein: CASSPGHTQGEQYF.

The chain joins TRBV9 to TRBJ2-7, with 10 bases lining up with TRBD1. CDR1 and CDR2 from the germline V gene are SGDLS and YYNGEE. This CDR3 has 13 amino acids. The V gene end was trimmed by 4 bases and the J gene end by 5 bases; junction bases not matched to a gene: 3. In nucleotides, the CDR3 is TGTGCCAGCAGCTTGACAGGGGGCAACGAGCAGTACTTC. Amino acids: CASSLTGGNEQYF.

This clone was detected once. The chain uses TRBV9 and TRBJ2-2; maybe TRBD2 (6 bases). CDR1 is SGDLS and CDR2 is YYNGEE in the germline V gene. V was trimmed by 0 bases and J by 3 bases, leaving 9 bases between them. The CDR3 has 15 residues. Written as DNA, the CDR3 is TGTGCCAGCAGCGTAGTTTCGGGGGACACCGGGGAGCTGTTTTTT. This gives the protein CASSVVSGDTGELFF.

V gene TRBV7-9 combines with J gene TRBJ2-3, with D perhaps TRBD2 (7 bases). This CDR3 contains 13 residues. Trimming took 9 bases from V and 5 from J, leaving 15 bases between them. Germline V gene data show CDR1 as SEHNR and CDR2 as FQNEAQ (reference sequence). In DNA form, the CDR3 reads TGTGCCAGAGGGGGGGAACTGGAAGATACGCAGTATTTT. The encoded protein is CARGGELEDTQYF. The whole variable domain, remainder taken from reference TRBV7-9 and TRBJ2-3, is DTGVSQNPRHKITKRGQNVTFRCDPISEHNRLYWYRQTLGQGPEFLTYFQNEAQLEKSRLLSDRFSAERPKGSFSTLEIQRTEQGDSAMYLCARGGELEDTQYFGPGTRLTVL.

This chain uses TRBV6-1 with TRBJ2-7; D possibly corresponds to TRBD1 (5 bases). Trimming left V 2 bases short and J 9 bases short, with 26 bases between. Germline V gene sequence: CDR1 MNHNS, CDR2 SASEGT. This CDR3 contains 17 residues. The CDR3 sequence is CASSETVGVQGLRRQYF. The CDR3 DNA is TGTGCCAGCAGTGAAACGGTAGGGGTCCAGGGTCTCCGGAGGCAGTACTTC.

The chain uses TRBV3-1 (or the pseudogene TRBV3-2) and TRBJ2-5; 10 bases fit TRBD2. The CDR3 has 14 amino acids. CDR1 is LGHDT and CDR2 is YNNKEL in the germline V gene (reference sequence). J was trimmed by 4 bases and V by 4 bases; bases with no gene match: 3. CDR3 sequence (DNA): TGTGCCAGCAGCCTAGCGGGAGGAGGAGAGACCCAGTACTTC. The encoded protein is CASSLAGGGETQYF.

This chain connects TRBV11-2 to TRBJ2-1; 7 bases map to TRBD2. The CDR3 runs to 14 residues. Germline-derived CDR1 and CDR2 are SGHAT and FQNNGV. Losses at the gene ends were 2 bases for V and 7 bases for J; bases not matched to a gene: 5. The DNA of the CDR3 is TGTGCCAGCAGCTTATCTGGGGGGGAGAATGAGCAGTTCTTC. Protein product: CASSLSGGENEQFF. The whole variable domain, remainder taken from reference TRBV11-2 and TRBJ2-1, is EAGVAQSPRYKIIEKRQSVAFWCNPISGHATLYWYQQILGQGPKLLIQFQNNGVVDDSQLPKDRFSAERLKGVDSTLKIQPAKLEDSAVYLCASSLSGGENEQFFGPGTRLTVL.

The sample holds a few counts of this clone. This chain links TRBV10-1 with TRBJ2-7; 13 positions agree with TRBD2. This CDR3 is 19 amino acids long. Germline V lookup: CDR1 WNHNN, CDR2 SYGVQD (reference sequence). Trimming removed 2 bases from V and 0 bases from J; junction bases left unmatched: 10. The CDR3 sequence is CASSEQSTSGGTSSYEQYF. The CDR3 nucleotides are TGCGCCAGCAGTGAGCAGTCGACTAGCGGGGGGACGAGCTCCTACGAGCAGTACTTC.

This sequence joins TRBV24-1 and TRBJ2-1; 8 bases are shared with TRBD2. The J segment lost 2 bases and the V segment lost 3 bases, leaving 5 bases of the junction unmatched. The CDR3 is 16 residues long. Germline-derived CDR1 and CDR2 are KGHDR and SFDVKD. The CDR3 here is CATSDRREETYNEQFF. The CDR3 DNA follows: TGTGCCACCAGTGATAGGCGGGAGGAGACCTACAATGAGCAGTTCTTC.

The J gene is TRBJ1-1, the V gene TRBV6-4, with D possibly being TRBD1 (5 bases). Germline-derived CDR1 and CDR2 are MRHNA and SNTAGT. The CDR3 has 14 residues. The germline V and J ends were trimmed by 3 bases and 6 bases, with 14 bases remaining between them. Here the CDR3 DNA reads TGTGCCAGCAGTGAGGGAGGGGAGGTCGCTGAAGCTTTCTTT. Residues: CASSEGGEVAEAFF.

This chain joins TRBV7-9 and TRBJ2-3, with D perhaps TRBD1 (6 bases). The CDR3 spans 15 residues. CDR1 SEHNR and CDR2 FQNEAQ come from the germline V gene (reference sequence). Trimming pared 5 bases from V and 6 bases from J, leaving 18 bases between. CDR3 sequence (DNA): TGTGCCAGCAGCACCAGGACAGCCCTTTGGGATACGCAGTATTTT. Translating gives CASSTRTALWDTQYF.

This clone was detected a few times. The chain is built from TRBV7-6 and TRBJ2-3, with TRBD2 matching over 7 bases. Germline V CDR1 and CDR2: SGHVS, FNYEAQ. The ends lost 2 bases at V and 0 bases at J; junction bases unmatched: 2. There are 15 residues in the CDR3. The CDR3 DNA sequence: TGTGCCAGCAGCTTACTAGCGGTTAGCACAGATACGCAGTATTTT. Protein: CASSLLAVSTDTQYF.

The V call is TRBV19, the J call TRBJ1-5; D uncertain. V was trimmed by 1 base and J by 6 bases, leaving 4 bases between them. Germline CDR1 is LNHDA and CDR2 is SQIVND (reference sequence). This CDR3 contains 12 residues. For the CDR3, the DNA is TGTGCCAGTAGTATAGGGAGTCAGCCCCAGCATTTT. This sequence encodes CASSIGSQPQHF.

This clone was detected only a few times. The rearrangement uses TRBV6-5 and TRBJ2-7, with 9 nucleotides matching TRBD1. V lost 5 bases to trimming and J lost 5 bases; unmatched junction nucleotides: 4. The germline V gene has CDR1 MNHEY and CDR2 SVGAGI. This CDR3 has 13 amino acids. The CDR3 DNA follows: TGTGCCAGCAGTCGGACAGGGGTGGACGAGCAGTACTTC. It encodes CASSRTGVDEQYF.

CDR3 DNA sequence: TGCGCCAGCAGGGCCGGGACAGGGGCCGTCGAGACCCAGTACTTC. It specifies CASRAGTGAVETQYF. The chain recombines TRBV5-1 with TRBJ2-5; TRBD1 matches at 10 bases. V lost 5 bases to trimming and J lost 5 bases; unmatched junction nucleotides: 9. Germline V gene data show CDR1 as SGHRS and CDR2 as YFSETQ. CDR3 length: 15 amino acids.

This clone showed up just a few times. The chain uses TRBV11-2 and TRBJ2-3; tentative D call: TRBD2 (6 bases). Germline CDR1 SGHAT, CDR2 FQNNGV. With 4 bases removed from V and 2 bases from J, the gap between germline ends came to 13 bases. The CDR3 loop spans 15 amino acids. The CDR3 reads CASSSGGTNTDTQYF. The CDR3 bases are TGTGCCAGCAGCTCAGGCGGGACGAACACAGATACGCAGTATTTT.

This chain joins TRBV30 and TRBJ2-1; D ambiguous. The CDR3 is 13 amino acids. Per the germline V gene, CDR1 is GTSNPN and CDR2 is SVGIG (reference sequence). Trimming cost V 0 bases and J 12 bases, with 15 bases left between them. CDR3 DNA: TGTGCCTGGAGTGTAACCGAGATACTGAGGCAGTTCTTC. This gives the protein CAWSVTEILRQFF.